This T cell receptor (beta chain) was captured by sequencing in a study of T cell responses to AZD1222 COVID-19 vaccine. Generated by immunoSEQ multiplex PCR, the TCRdb table keeps only in-frame clones and is missing some. The sample includes 150,000 to 190,000 clones, 90% seen only once; the top ten take approximately 1.8%. The CDR3 length is 18 residues. This receptor was identified in an adult in good health. The sequencing used peripheral blood, collected on day 0 of AZD1222 vaccination. This chain links TRBV21-1 with TRBJ2-7; the table's D call, TRBD1, was not checked against the DNA. TRBV21-1 is termed a pseudogene. The CDR3 coding sequence is TGTGCCAGCAGCAAAGGGACCCGGGACAGGGATAGGTCCTACGAGCAGTACTTC. Protein sequence: CASSKGTRDRDRSYEQYF.